The TCR beta chain described here comes from a study of T cell responses to AZD1222 COVID-19 vaccine. Study-wide background: Second doses that came at about 4 or about 12 weeks were put together.

This clone has just a few counts. Its antigen is currently unknown. This CDR3 has 12 amino acids. The germline V gene encodes CDR1 SQVTM and CDR2 ANQGSEA. Trimming left V 8 bases short and J 5 bases short, with 15 bases between. Study-level points and caveats: Repertoires were obtained solely post-peak T cell response. Just 5 to 7 people given AZD1222 tested seropositive at baseline. Targets within unmutated variant regions were reportedly found for nearly half of spike-specific TCRs.

Measured with immunoSEQ multiplex PCR; TCRdb has only the in-frame clones, and not every one. The table includes about 35,000 clones, roughly 90% detected once. This TCR was sampled from an adult in good health. The V call is TRBV29-1, the J call TRBJ1-2; D is possibly TRBD1 (6 bases). The starting material was peripheral blood, obtained on day 0 of AZD1222 vaccination. The CDR3, as DNA: TGCAGCATATCCGGGACAACATATGGCTACACCTTC. Protein sequence: CSISGTTYGYTF.